This T cell receptor (beta chain) was sequenced in a study of chemoradiotherapy in HPV16-positive cancers. This CDR3 comprises 16 residues. In germline, CDR1 is MNHNY, CDR2 SVGAGI (reference sequence). Germline trimming cut 5 bases from V and 6 bases from J; bases unmatched to any gene: 11. Study conclusions and caveats: Only a couple of HPV16-positive patients supplied the functional HPV-specificity definition. Candidate HPV-specific clones and E7-related TCR motifs grew in tumor during treatment.

As concerns this clone: What it binds is unknown.

The repertoire was sequenced with immunoSEQ multiplex PCR; TCRdb's copy has only in-frame clones and lacks some. The repertoire includes fewer than 3,000 clones, 70% to 90% of them detected once, and more than 5% sits in the top ten. The J gene is TRBJ2-1, the V gene TRBV6-6, with 9 bases matching TRBD2. The receptor comes from a human donor with HPV-associated anogenital cancer. Specimen: tumor tissue, collected from a patient who underwent chemoradiotherapy. The CDR3 coding sequence is TGTGCCAGCAGTCCCGAGGGCGGGGGGGTTCCCAATGAGCAGTTCTTC. Translated, it gives CASSPEGGGVPNEQFF.